Listed below are T cell receptor beta chains from one sample, sequenced in a study of cytomegalovirus exposure and HLA in healthy donors. Assay used: immunoSEQ multiplex PCR; TCRdb lists only in-frame clones, some missing. The sample has roughly 150,000 clones; roughly 75% are singletons. The sequenced sample was PBMCs. The receptors shown here come from a man younger than 30 in good health and CMV-seropositive. Each CDR3 is given with its conserved first and last residue. The D gene is left open where the match is weak. Not all rows give a size; the values are once, few, many and, for expanded clones, a class.

V gene	D gene	J gene	clone size	CDR3 protein	CDR3 DNA
TRBV28	-	TRBJ2-7	-	CASRPGASDPSVQYF	TGTGCCAGCAGGCCTGGGGCTAGCGACCCGAGCGTGCAGTACTTC
TRBV2	-	TRBJ2-2	-	CASSGVGGTGELFF	TGTGCCAGCAGTGGGGTCGGGGGCACCGGGGAGCTGTTTTTT
TRBV5-4	TRBD1	TRBJ2-5	few	CASSPERTGDQETQYF	TGTGCCAGCAGCCCTGAGCGGACAGGCGACCAAGAGACCCAGTACTTC
TRBV5-1	-	TRBJ1-6	-	CASSGGYNSPLHF	TGCGCCAGCAGCGGAGGGTATAATTCACCCCTCCACTTT
TRBV7-9	TRBD2	TRBJ2-1	-	CSSSLGLAEMNEQFF	TGTTCCAGCAGCTTGGGGCTAGCGGAGATGAATGAGCAGTTCTTC
TRBV25-1	-	TRBJ2-3	-	CASSSPGTPRDTQYF	TGTGCCAGCAGTAGTCCGGGAACCCCAAGGGATACGCAGTATTTT
TRBV4-1	-	TRBJ2-7	-	CASSQDYEQYF	TGCGCCAGCAGCCAAGACTACGAGCAGTACTTC
TRBV9	TRBD2	TRBJ2-1	-	CASSDSGSLYNEQFF	TGTGCCAGCAGCGATAGCGGGAGTCTTTACAATGAGCAGTTCTTC
TRBV7-9	-	TRBJ1-1	-	CASSLQTEAFF	TGTGCCAGCAGCTTACAAACTGAAGCTTTCTTT
TRBV19	TRBD2	TRBJ2-7	once	CASITSGNSYEQYF	TGTGCCAGTATTACTAGCGGCAATTCCTACGAGCAGTACTTC
TRBV28	-	TRBJ1-2	few	CASSPHGDFYGYTF	TGTGCCAGCAGTCCCCACGGAGATTTCTATGGCTACACCTTC
TRBV6-1	TRBD1	TRBJ2-3	-	CASGRDRAVDTQYF	TGTGCCAGCGGCCGGGACAGGGCTGTAGATACGCAGTATTTT
TRBV6-5	-	TRBJ2-7	-	CASSAPVTYEQYF	TGTGCCAGCAGTGCACCAGTGACCTACGAGCAGTACTTC
TRBV27	TRBD2	TRBJ2-1	-	CASSFRSSGLNEQFF	TGTGCCAGCAGTTTTAGGTCTAGCGGACTCAATGAGCAGTTCTTC
TRBV27	-	TRBJ1-1	-	CASSRYRANTEAFF	TGTGCCAGCAGTCGATACAGGGCTAACACTGAAGCTTTCTTT
TRBV7-9	-	TRBJ1-1	-	CASSPRQLGTEAFF	TGTGCCAGCAGCCCGAGACAGTTGGGCACTGAAGCTTTCTTT